This record looks at one T cell receptor (beta chain) sequence and its context. As yet, its antigen is unknown. This sample is part of a study of CD8 T cells in ankylosing spondylitis. Regarding the study as a whole: Ankylosing spondylitis blood appeared to be characterized by a TCR beta motif of eight highly homologous variants. Those disease-linked clones were CD8+; they were also relatively rare in peripheral blood. Some motif variants were previously reported in reactive arthritis synovial fluid and blood.

With V trimmed by 4 bases and J by 6 bases, 11 bases remained unmatched. This CDR3 has 15 amino acids. CDR1 DFQATT and CDR2 SNEGSKA come from the germline V gene (reference sequence). With molecular barcodes, quantitative 5'-RACE was used to make the TCR beta libraries. TCRdb independently ran MiXCR on the 5' RACE reads; one entry per CDR3 protein. The table includes almost 400,000 distinct CDR3 sequences, 20% to 25% detected once. The sample was blood, either unsorted or a sorted T cell fraction (not recorded which). The V call is TRBV20-1, the J call TRBJ2-1; TRBD2 agrees at 8 bases. The TCR sequence derives from a male donor with ankylosing spondylitis. CDR3 amino acids: CSANGLPGGPNEQFF. In DNA, the CDR3 is TGCAGTGCTAACGGTCTACCGGGAGGGCCCAATGAGCAGTTCTTC.